This TCR beta chain came from a study of OX40 agonist ivuxolimab in advanced cancers. TCRdb keeps only in-frame clones here, not all; method: immunoSEQ multiplex PCR. This table has some 48,000 clones, about 75% appearing once. The sample in question was CD4+ or CD8+ T cells sorted from blood, obtained in a trial of the OX40 agonist ivuxolimab. The sequence was collected from an adult with an advanced solid tumor such as melanoma, head and neck, liver or kidney cancer.

CDR3: CASSPRMAGGDTQYF. The CDR3 DNA follows: TGTGCCAGCTCACCACGGATGGCGGGAGGAGATACGCAGTATTTT. The chain links TRBV18 to TRBJ2-3, with 8 bases identical to TRBD2. CDR1 KGHSH and CDR2 LQKENI come from the germline V gene. CDR3 length: 15 residues. V shed 1 base and J 5 bases; nucleotides not matched to a gene: 5.